Presented here are 25 T cell receptor beta chains from one specimen sequenced in a study of blood T cell repertoires in COVID-19. Profiling relied on immunoSEQ multiplex PCR, and the TCRdb table lists in-frame clones only, not all of them. Among 250,000 or so clones, roughly 90% were seen once, and the ten largest hold less than 3.5%. The sample was PBMCs or T cells enriched from blood (not recorded which). The source is a man between 40 and 49 years old who had been exposed to COVID-19.

This clone came up once. The V call is TRBV27, the J call TRBJ1-4; 7 bases are shared with TRBD1. The CDR3 runs to 17 residues. V shed 6 bases and J 3 bases; nucleotides not matched to a gene: 13. Germline V gene data show CDR1 as MNHEY and CDR2 as SMNVEV (reference sequence). The CDR3 nucleotides read TGTGCCAGCAGCCGGGAGGGGGCGGTTTCGGCTAATGAAAAACTGTTTTTT. Its protein is CASSREGAVSANEKLFF.

This clone was counted once. This sequence joins TRBV2 and TRBJ2-2; weak D call: TRBD1 (6 bases). The V end lost 5 bases, the J end lost 3 bases, and 10 bases lay between the germline ends. This CDR3 comprises 14 residues. The V gene's germline CDR1 is SNHLY and CDR2 FYNNEI. CDR3 DNA sequence: TGTGCCAGCAGTACGGACAGCTACACCGGGGAGCTGTTTTTT. Its protein is CASSTDSYTGELFF.

J is TRBJ1-2 and V is TRBV24-1; 7 nucleotides align to TRBD1. This CDR3 region has 18 residues. V was pared by 3 bases and J by 5 bases, with 17 bases of the junction left unmatched. Germline V gene lookup returns CDR1 KGHDR and CDR2 SFDVKD. Here the CDR3 reads CATSDPPDKTGSYYGYTF. CDR3 bases: TGTGCCACCAGTGATCCCCCCGACAAGACAGGGTCTTATTATGGCTACACCTTC.

The CDR3 sequence is CSVLTGLQGKEQYF. The CDR3 DNA is TGCAGCGTCCTGACGGGGTTACAGGGAAAAGAGCAGTACTTC. The chain recombines TRBV29-1 with TRBJ2-7; TRBD1 might be the D (6 bases). V lost 6 bases and J 7 bases, leaving 22 bases between the germline ends. CDR3 length equals 14 residues. CDR1 SQVTM and CDR2 ANQGSEA come from the germline V gene.

The chain is built from TRBV27 and TRBJ2-4, with D perhaps TRBD2 (6 bases). The germline V and J ends were trimmed by 5 bases and 4 bases, with 9 bases remaining between them. Germline CDR1 and CDR2: MNHEY and SMNVEV (reference sequence). The CDR3 covers 13 residues. The CDR3 loop reads CASSPGTKNIQYF. The CDR3 DNA is TGTGCCAGCAGTCCGGGGACTAAAAACATTCAGTACTTC.

This clone has just one count. The chain employs TRBV28 and TRBJ2-1, with D tentatively TRBD1 (5 bases). The length of the CDR3 is 15 residues. Germline lookup yields CDR1 MDHEN and CDR2 SYDVKM. The V gene lost 6 bases and the J gene lost 5 bases, with 17 bases spanning the gap. CDR3 in DNA: TGTGCCAGCAGCAATCCTGTAGCAGGGCACAATGAGCAGTTCTTC. Translated: CASSNPVAGHNEQFF.

This rearrangement joins TRBV6-1 to TRBJ1-2, with 7 bases that match TRBD1. CDR3 length: 15 residues. V was clipped by 1 base and J by 4 bases; unmatched bases: 6. Germline values: CDR1 MNHNS, CDR2 SASEGT. DNA for the CDR3: TGTGCCAGCAGTGAAGGGACAGGAAGTTTCTATGGCTACACCTTC. As protein: CASSEGTGSFYGYTF.

The gene calls are TRBV19 and TRBJ2-1; 9 nucleotides agree with TRBD2. The CDR3 runs 16 residues. The J segment lost 6 bases and the V segment lost 8 bases, leaving 14 bases of the junction unmatched. CDR1 and CDR2 (germline): LNHDA, SQIVND (reference sequence). The CDR3 spells CASGIEGVTSGNEQFF. CDR3 bases: TGTGCCAGTGGGATAGAGGGGGTGACTAGCGGCAATGAGCAGTTCTTC.

The chain carries TRBV6-5 and TRBJ1-6; a possible D gene is TRBD1 (6 bases). CDR1 is MNHEY and CDR2 is SVGAGI in the germline V gene. Trimming cost V 6 bases and J 10 bases, with 10 bases left between them. This CDR3 is 12 amino acids long. The CDR3 spells CASRGGSSPLHF. The DNA for the CDR3 is TGTGCCAGCAGAGGGGGAAGCTCACCCCTCCACTTT.

This clone was seen only once. The V call is TRBV5-6, the J call TRBJ2-7; 8 positions agree with TRBD1. The CDR3 loop spans 16 amino acids. V lost 3 bases to trimming and J lost 6 bases; unmatched junction nucleotides: 14. In germline, CDR1 is SGHDT, CDR2 YYEEEE. CDR3 in amino acids: CASSSTERQGATEQYF. The CDR3 DNA is TGTGCCAGCAGCTCGACGGAAAGGCAGGGGGCGACCGAGCAGTACTTC.

This clone was seen a single time. V gene TRBV11-3 combines with J gene TRBJ2-7; 7 bases are a match to TRBD2. The CDR3 loop spans 14 amino acids. Germline CDR1 SGHNT, CDR2 YENEEA. V lost 2 bases, J lost 0 bases, and 1 base stayed unmatched. CDR3 coding DNA: TGTGCCAGCAGCTTAACTAGCGTCTCCTACGAGCAGTACTTC. Protein product: CASSLTSVSYEQYF.

This chain links TRBV18 with TRBJ2-2; D unclear. CDR1 and CDR2 from the germline V gene are KGHSH and LQKENI. Between the trimmed V and J ends, which lost 1 base and 0 bases, there was a span of 6 bases. This CDR3 contains 15 residues. CDR3 amino acids: CASSPQHANTGELFF. CDR3 in DNA: TGTGCCAGCTCACCACAACATGCGAACACCGGGGAGCTGTTTTTT.

As for this clone: The sample carries other DNA sequences with the same CDR3. The chain has TRBV19 and TRBJ1-2; D gene ambiguous. CDR1 and CDR2 (germline): LNHDA, SQIVND (reference sequence). CDR3 size: 12 residues. Trimming took off 5 bases at V and 2 bases at J, with 6 bases between the two ends. The DNA for the CDR3 is TGTGCCAGTAGTCCCAAAAACTATGGCTACACCTTC. The encoded protein is CASSPKNYGYTF.

This clone was counted only a few times. The chain is built from TRBV19 and TRBJ2-1; 13 nucleotides line up with TRBD2. The CDR3 covers 15 residues. J lost 6 bases, V lost 1 base, and 0 bases had no gene match. Germline CDR1 and CDR2: LNHDA and SQIVND (reference sequence). The CDR3 DNA reads as TGTGCCAGTAGTATAGGGACTAGCGGGAGCAATGAGCAGTTCTTC. Its translation is CASSIGTSGSNEQFF.

This chain joins TRBV6-5 and TRBJ1-2, with 9 bases matching TRBD1. Germline CDR1 reads MNHEY; CDR2 reads SVGAGI. The CDR3 totals 14 residues. V was clipped by 6 bases and J by 4 bases; unmatched bases: 6. CDR3 nucleotide sequence: TGTGCCAGCAGCGCCGGGACAGGGCTCTATGGCTACACCTTC. Residues: CASSAGTGLYGYTF.

V is TRBV7-6 and J is TRBJ2-1; TRBD2 agrees at 9 bases. The CDR3 covers 17 residues. The V gene's germline CDR1 is SGHVS and CDR2 FNYEAQ. Trimming took 6 bases from V and 3 from J; bases not matched to a gene: 12. The CDR3 DNA is TGTGCCAGCAGTCCCAGGCAGCGGGAGGTTAACTACAATGAGCAGTTCTTC. It yields the protein CASSPRQREVNYNEQFF.

J is TRBJ1-6 and V is TRBV5-1; TRBD1 might be the D (5 bases). Trimming took off 1 base at V and 1 base at J, with 21 bases between the two ends. Germline CDR1 SGHRS, CDR2 YFSETQ. The length of the CDR3 is 20 residues. The CDR3 DNA reads as TGCGCCAGCAGCTTGAGGGCCGGGGGTTTTAATATGTCCTATAATTCACCCCTCCACTTT. Protein: CASSLRAGGFNMSYNSPLHF.

V is TRBV19 and J is TRBJ1-5; tentatively, D is TRBD1 (6 bases). CDR1 and CDR2 from the germline V gene are LNHDA and SQIVND (reference sequence). The length of the CDR3 is 14 residues. V dropped 1 base and J dropped 5 bases, with 9 bases sitting between them. The CDR3 DNA sequence: TGTGCCAGTAGTATAGCGGCAGGGGATCAGCCCCAGCATTTT. Its translation: CASSIAAGDQPQHF.

The V call is TRBV6-5, the J call TRBJ2-1; the match to TRBD2 covers 10 bases. V lost 4 bases, J lost 5 bases, and 5 bases stayed unmatched. The CDR3 has 15 amino acids. Germline assignment: CDR1 MNHEY and CDR2 SVGAGI. In DNA form, the CDR3 reads TGTGCCAGCAGTTTTCTCGGACTAGCGGACAATGAGCAGTTCTTC. Translation gives CASSFLGLADNEQFF.

The rearrangement links TRBV5-4 to TRBJ2-7; 7 nucleotides line up with TRBD2. CDR1 is SGHNT, CDR2 YYREEE, per germline (reference sequence). The length of the CDR3 is 15 residues. The V segment lost 2 bases and the J segment 2 bases; nucleotides outside the gene matches: 7. The CDR3: CASSFGGRATYEQYF. The CDR3 region has the DNA TGTGCCAGCAGCTTTGGGGGGAGGGCCACCTACGAGCAGTACTTC.

This rearrangement joins TRBV3-1 (or the pseudogene TRBV3-2) to TRBJ1-1, with 7 bases matching TRBD1. This CDR3 is built from 15 residues. V gave up 6 bases and J gave up 3 bases; unmatched junction bases: 10. Looked up from germline, CDR1 is LGHDT and CDR2 is YNNKEL (reference sequence). CDR3: CASSLRGAVDTEAFF. Written as DNA, the CDR3 is TGTGCCAGCAGTCTCAGGGGGGCGGTGGACACTGAAGCTTTCTTT.

The chain carries TRBV28 and TRBJ2-2; D perhaps matches TRBD1 (6 bases). Germline assignment: CDR1 MDHEN and CDR2 SYDVKM. V lost 5 bases and J lost 6, with 13 bases in between. This CDR3 has 14 residues. CDR3: CASSEQGVPGELFF. CDR3 DNA sequence: TGTGCCAGCAGTGAACAGGGAGTGCCCGGGGAGCTGTTTTTT.

The rearrangement links TRBV2 to TRBJ2-7; a weak D match, TRBD2 (6 bases). From germline, CDR1 is SNHLY and CDR2 FYNNEI. V was trimmed by 2 bases and J by 3 bases, leaving 14 bases between them. CDR3 size: 15 residues. The CDR3 loop is CASSESSSGFYEQYF. In DNA, the CDR3 is TGTGCCAGCAGTGAATCTAGCAGCGGGTTCTACGAGCAGTACTTC.

The chain carries TRBV19 and TRBJ2-3, with 7 nucleotides matching TRBD2. Trimming removed 3 bases from V and 6 bases from J; junction bases left unmatched: 0. The CDR3 sequence is 12 residues long. Per the germline V gene, CDR1 is LNHDA and CDR2 is SQIVND (reference sequence). CDR3 DNA sequence: TGTGCCAGTAGTATGGGGGGGGATACGCAGTATTTT. Translating it yields CASSMGGDTQYF.

The chain combines TRBV6-5 with TRBJ1-1, with a tentative D call TRBD1 (5 bases). V dropped 6 bases and J dropped 4 bases, with 9 bases sitting between them. CDR3 length equals 12 residues. CDR1 and CDR2 (germline): MNHEY, SVGAGI. The CDR3 DNA follows: TGTGCCAGCAGGTCTCAGGGCACTGAAGCTTTCTTT. Its protein product is CASRSQGTEAFF.